These 18 T cell receptor beta chains were all obtained from the same sample, sequenced in a study of CD8 T cells in Susac syndrome. The RNA, roughly 0.5 to 1 ug, was put through reverse transcription using random hexamers. TCRdb recomputed calls from the immunoSEQ multiplex PCR reads with MiXCR, one row per CDR3 protein. The table shows 130,000 to 150,000 distinct CDR3 sequences, with 90% to 97% occurring only once. The sample was CD4+ T cells from PBMCs. The source is a human donor with Susac syndrome.

The J gene is TRBJ2-7, the V gene TRBV28; 7 bases line up with TRBD1. V lost 10 bases and J lost 4; bases outside the gene matches: 10. The CDR3 length is 13 residues. Germline CDR1 MDHEN, CDR2 SYDVKM. CDR3 DNA: TGTGCCACCGGGACAGCGCCTTTTTACGAGCAGTACTTC. It codes for CATGTAPFYEQYF.

This sequence joins TRBV12-3 or TRBV12-4 and TRBJ2-3; 8 bases are shared with TRBD2. J lost 4 bases, V lost 5 bases, and 11 bases had no gene match. This CDR3 comprises 16 residues. The CDR3 DNA is TGTGCCAGCAGTCCAGCCCCTGGGACTAGATCAGATACGCAGTATTTT. Translated, it gives CASSPAPGTRSDTQYF.

The CDR3 DNA reads TGCAGTGCTAGGCTGGGATTTCGGGAGACCCAGTACTTC. Encoded protein: CSARLGFRETQYF. J is TRBJ2-5 and V is TRBV20-1; D is undetermined. Trimming stripped 3 bases from V and 5 bases from J, with 13 bases between. The CDR3 totals 13 residues. Germline CDR1 reads DFQATT; CDR2 reads SNEGSKA (reference sequence).

This chain connects TRBV2 to TRBJ1-6; D ambiguous. In germline, CDR1 is SNHLY, CDR2 FYNNEI. The CDR3 has 12 amino acids. V lost 8 bases to trimming and J lost 5 bases, with 7 bases between them. The CDR3 sequence is CASGEDNSPLHF. Here the CDR3 DNA reads TGTGCCAGCGGAGAGGATAATTCACCCCTCCACTTT. The full variable domain, completed using reference TRBV2 and TRBJ1-6, is EPEVTQTPSHQVTQMGQEVILRCVPISNHLYFYWYRQILGQKVEFLVSFYNNEISEKSEIFDDQFSVERPDGSNFTLKIRSTKLEDSAMYFCASGEDNSPLHFGNGTRLTVT.

Only a few counts were recorded for this clonotype. The chain joins TRBV28 to TRBJ1-5; 9 nucleotides match TRBD1. The CDR3 contains 15 residues. V lost 3 bases, J lost 4 bases, and 4 bases stayed unmatched. Germline V gives CDR1 MDHEN, CDR2 SYDVKM. The CDR3 nucleotides are TGTGCCAGCAGTTTGGATGGGACAGGGAATCAGCCCCAGCATTTT. Translation: CASSLDGTGNQPQHF.

The V gene is TRBV7-3, the J gene TRBJ2-2; 9 nucleotides match TRBD1. Trimming removed 8 bases from V and 3 bases from J; junction bases left unmatched: 4. The CDR3 length is 14 residues. CDR1 is SGHTA, CDR2 FQGTGA, per germline. CDR3 sequence (DNA): TGTGCCAGCGGCAGGACAGGGGACACCGGGGAGCTGTTTTTT. Translating gives CASGRTGDTGELFF.

The rearrangement links TRBV2 to TRBJ1-5; possibly TRBD1 for D (6 bases). This CDR3 spans 13 amino acids. Trimming left V 6 bases short and J 0 bases short, with 6 bases between. Germline assignment: CDR1 SNHLY and CDR2 FYNNEI. The CDR3: CASRDSSNQPQHF. CDR3 sequence (DNA): TGTGCCAGCAGGGACAGTAGCAATCAGCCCCAGCATTTT.

With regard to this clonotype: Germline is not matched at one junction end, which may reflect a read error. The chain employs TRBV20-1 and TRBJ1-1, with D perhaps matching TRBD1 (6 bases). This CDR3 is built from 13 residues. Germline values: CDR1 DFQATT, CDR2 SNEGSKA (reference sequence). The CDR3 region is CSAGGGGRNAVFF. CDR3 sequence (DNA): TGCAGTGCCGGGGGAGGGGGAAGAAACGCGGTTTTTTTT.

This chain joins TRBV29-1 and TRBJ2-3, with TRBD2 as a possible D gene (5 bases). There are 11 residues in the CDR3. The germline V gene encodes CDR1 SQVTM and CDR2 ANQGSEA. Trimming took off 7 bases at V and 4 bases at J, with 9 bases between the two ends. CDR3 nucleotides: TGCAGCGCTCTGAGGGCAGATACGCAGTATTTT. It codes for CSALRADTQYF.

This chain links TRBV29-1 with TRBJ2-1; TRBD1 aligns across 7 bases. Germline V lookup: CDR1 SQVTM, CDR2 ANQGSEA. After removal of 1 base from V and 7 bases from J, the junction contained 7 bases not matched to a gene. The length of the CDR3 is 14 residues. This CDR3 is CSVEGQGVGNEQFF. Written as DNA, the CDR3 is TGCAGCGTTGAAGGGCAGGGGGTTGGGAATGAGCAGTTCTTC.

The chain is built from TRBV5-1 and TRBJ2-7, with D maybe TRBD2 (6 bases). Germline assignment: CDR1 SGHRS and CDR2 YFSETQ. The CDR3 is 15 amino acids. Trimming removed 0 bases at V and 2 bases at J, with 12 bases between. CDR3 DNA: TGCGCCAGCAGCTTGGCTTGGGACTCGGCCTACGAGCAGTACTTC. As protein: CASSLAWDSAYEQYF.

The chain combines TRBV5-5 with TRBJ2-1; 10 nucleotides match TRBD2. Unmatched junction bases numbered 2, after V lost 0 bases and J lost 2 bases. CDR1 SGHKS and CDR2 YYEKEE come from the germline V gene (reference sequence). The CDR3 extends over 16 amino acids. As DNA, the CDR3 is TGTGCCAGCAGCTTGGGAGGACTAGCGGCCTACAATGAGCAGTTCTTC. Its translation is CASSLGGLAAYNEQFF.

The chain is built from TRBV29-1 and TRBJ1-1; no clear D. Germline V gene data show CDR1 as SQVTM and CDR2 as ANQGSEA. CDR3 length: 14 amino acids. V dropped 4 bases and J dropped 0 bases, with 12 bases sitting between them. The CDR3 nucleotides read TGCAGCGTTGTCCGGGGAATCATGAACACTGAAGCTTTCTTT. Amino acids: CSVVRGIMNTEAFF.

The chain employs TRBV29-1 and TRBJ2-3, with 9 bases matching TRBD1. This CDR3 has 15 residues. V was pared by 7 bases and J by 2 bases, with 10 bases of the junction left unmatched. Germline V gene data show CDR1 as SQVTM and CDR2 as ANQGSEA. CDR3 protein: CSDIHGTGHTDTQYF. The CDR3 nucleotides read TGCAGCGATATTCACGGGACAGGGCACACAGATACGCAGTATTTT.

This clonotype was seen just once. This chain links TRBV15 with TRBJ2-4; weak D call: TRBD2 (7 bases). This CDR3 spans 15 amino acids. V dropped 1 base and J dropped 6 bases, with 13 bases sitting between them. The germline V gene has CDR1 LNHNV and CDR2 YYDKDF (reference sequence). CDR3 sequence (DNA): TGTGCCACCAGCAGAGTGGGAGGGGGGGGAAACATTCAGTACTTC. Translation gives CATSRVGGGGNIQYF.

The chain joins TRBV20-1 to TRBJ2-7; 7 bases line up with TRBD2. Germline V gene data show CDR1 as DFQATT and CDR2 as SNEGSKA (reference sequence). The CDR3 has 16 residues. V lost 0 bases to trimming and J lost 4 bases; unmatched junction nucleotides: 12. The CDR3 loop reads CSARDPRLAVKYEQYF. DNA of the CDR3: TGCAGTGCTAGAGATCCGCGGCTAGCGGTAAAATACGAGCAGTACTTC.

The J gene is TRBJ2-7, the V gene TRBV4-2, with no clear D. This CDR3 spans 16 amino acids. V lost 0 bases to trimming and J lost 0 bases, with 12 bases between them. Germline V lookup: CDR1 LGHNA, CDR2 YNFKEQ. CDR3 residues: CASSQEIGVLSYEQYF. The DNA for the CDR3 is TGTGCCAGCAGCCAAGAGATAGGAGTTCTCTCCTACGAGCAGTACTTC.

The chain joins TRBV20-1 to TRBJ2-5, with 7 bases lining up with TRBD1. V trimming: 5 bases; J trimming: 5 bases; junction bases outside the gene matches: 11. Germline CDR1 reads DFQATT; CDR2 reads SNEGSKA (reference sequence). The CDR3 totals 14 residues. The CDR3 reads CSALQGSVAETQYF. Here the CDR3 DNA reads TGCAGTGCTCTACAGGGGTCGGTAGCCGAGACCCAGTACTTC.